These 9 T cell receptor beta chains originate from one sample sequenced in a study of blood T cell repertoires in COVID-19. The protocol was immunoSEQ multiplex PCR, while the TCRdb copy is restricted to in-frame clones and leaves out a portion. This sample yields about 300,000 clones, of which 89% are seen a single time; roughly 6.7% belongs to the top ten. The sequenced sample consisted of peripheral blood. The source of these receptors is a man between 18 and 35 years old who had recovered from COVID-19.

In the case of this clone: The sample has other DNA sequences that encode this CDR3 too. The rearrangement links TRBV9 to TRBJ1-5; D gene ambiguous. In germline, CDR1 is SGDLS, CDR2 YYNGEE. V lost 3 bases, J lost 1 base, and 11 bases lay in between. This CDR3 region has 15 residues. CDR3 bases: TGTGCCAGCAGCGCGGGAGGAGGGAGCAATCAGCCCCAGCATTTT. Amino acids: CASSAGGGSNQPQHF.

The chain is built from TRBV6-2 or TRBV6-3 and TRBJ2-7, with a weak D call TRBD2 (6 bases). The CDR3 is 16 amino acids. Trimming pared 4 bases from V and 4 bases from J, leaving 20 bases between. In germline, CDR1 is MNHEY, CDR2 SVGEGT. The DNA of the CDR3 is TGTGCCAGCAGTTTCAGTGGGACTGGGAGCCTTTACGAGCAGTACTTC. Translating gives CASSFSGTGSLYEQYF.

This chain links TRBV7-3 with TRBJ2-3, with 8 positions matching TRBD1. J lost 4 bases, V lost 5 bases, and 8 bases had no gene match. CDR1 is SGHTA and CDR2 is FQGTGA in the germline V gene. CDR3 size: 15 residues. The CDR3 reads CASSRTGGGPDTQYF. For the CDR3, the DNA is TGTGCCAGCAGCCGAACAGGGGGTGGTCCAGATACGCAGTATTTT.

In the case of this clone: Other DNA sequences within the sample encode an identical CDR3. V gene TRBV6-5 combines with J gene TRBJ1-2, with 8 bases identical to TRBD1. This CDR3 spans 15 amino acids. CDR1 is MNHEY, CDR2 SVGAGI, per germline. The J segment lost 1 base and the V segment lost 0 bases, leaving 1 base of the junction unmatched. Here the CDR3 reads CASSYSTGDNYGYTF. The DNA for the CDR3 is TGTGCCAGCAGTTACTCGACAGGGGATAACTATGGCTACACCTTC.

The chain joins TRBV7-2 to TRBJ2-7, with 10 positions matching TRBD1. This CDR3 has 15 residues. Germline CDR1 SGHTA, CDR2 FQGNSA. The junction had 6 bases not matched to a gene; V was cut back by 4 bases and J by 3 bases. The CDR3 spells CASSWTGTGVYEQYF. The DNA of the CDR3 is TGTGCCAGCAGCTGGACCGGGACAGGGGTCTACGAGCAGTACTTC.

V gene TRBV5-1 combines with J gene TRBJ1-1, with 7 bases that match TRBD1. The germline gives CDR1 SGHRS, CDR2 YFSETQ. The J segment lost 3 bases and the V segment lost 5 bases, leaving 7 bases of the junction unmatched. This CDR3 has 14 amino acids. CDR3 nucleotides: TGCGCCAGCAGTTACAGGGGCTGGGACACTGAAGCTTTCTTT. It specifies CASSYRGWDTEAFF.

The chain uses TRBV5-1 and TRBJ1-1; 8 bases match TRBD1. Germline lookup yields CDR1 SGHRS and CDR2 YFSETQ. The V gene end was trimmed by 3 bases and the J gene end by 0 bases; junction bases not matched to a gene: 7. The CDR3 runs to 16 residues. Here the CDR3 DNA reads TGCGCCAGCAGCTCCCAGGGGGCCCCAATGAACACTGAAGCTTTCTTT. This translates into CASSSQGAPMNTEAFF.

This sequence joins TRBV10-3 and TRBJ2-5; D not resolved. V was trimmed by 6 bases and J by 0 bases, leaving 5 bases between them. The CDR3 has 12 amino acids. In germline, CDR1 is ENHRY, CDR2 SYGVKD. DNA of the CDR3: TGTGCCATCAGCGTAAACCAAGAGACCCAGTACTTC. It encodes CAISVNQETQYF.

This chain connects TRBV12-5 to TRBJ2-1; maybe TRBD2 (6 bases). Trimming cost V 7 bases and J 2 bases, with 12 bases left between them. Looked up from germline, CDR1 is LGHNT and CDR2 is FRNRAP. The CDR3 length is 14 residues. CDR3 coding DNA: TGTGCTAGTGCCCCAGCGGGCCCCTACAATGAGCAGTTCTTC. Translated, it gives CASAPAGPYNEQFF.